This T cell receptor (beta chain) emerged from a study of CD8+CD57+ T cells in acquired aplastic anemia. Study context: Isolated CD4+ and CD8+ cells, once sorted, yielded DNA averaging about 3.4 ug. Mean read depth for CD4+ cells from healthy donors was around 11 million. Points from the study as a whole: Significant differences in CD8+ Simpson's diversity were not observed between patients and controls. Both patients and controls carried the same twenty-nine CD8+ CDR3 sequences.

The length of the CDR3 is 14 residues. Germline-derived CDR1 and CDR2 are MNHNY and SVGAGI (reference sequence). Trimming stripped 3 bases from V and 4 bases from J, with 11 bases between. TCR beta VDJ and CDR3 profiling used genomic DNA as template. TCRdb re-called the reads with MiXCR, one entry per CDR3 protein. The table lists about 190,000 distinct CDR3 sequences, approximately 50% of them singletons. In its sample, this clonotype was seen many times. Its specificity is unknown. The receptor was isolated from a human donor in good health, serving as a control. Material for sequencing was sorted CD4+, CD8+, or CD8+CD57+ T cells (not recorded which) from PBMCs. This chain links TRBV6-6 with TRBJ2-3; the D is unclear. For the CDR3, the DNA is TGTGCCAGCAGTTATTCCCGACTCCCAGATACGCAGTATTTT. This translates into CASSYSRLPDTQYF.